The clone carrying this TCR beta chain was picked up a small number of times. Its antigen is not identified. The data derive from a study of response to subunit inactivated influenza vaccine. The study's findings and limits: The authors offered the suggestion that each seasonal influenza vaccination recruits few new T cells.

The CDR3 contains 17 residues. The germline V gene has CDR1 SGHRS and CDR2 YFSETQ. Trimming took off 4 bases at V and 1 base at J, with 15 bases between the two ends. In TCRdb, the RT-PCR reads were re-called with MiXCR into one record per CDR3 protein. The table shows 500,000 or so distinct CDR3 sequences, with roughly 9.7% occurring only once. The gene calls are TRBV5-1 and TRBJ1-6, with D unclear. The starting material was PBMCs from blood, obtained about 40 days after vaccination. The sequence derives from a man between 50 and 59 years old who received an inactivated influenza vaccine. This chain's CDR3 is CASSPRAGASYNSPLHF. The CDR3 region has the DNA TGCGCCAGCAGCCCTCGAGCGGGCGCGTCCTATAATTCACCCCTCCACTTT.